Listed here is a single TCR beta chain. V was pared by 3 bases and J by 5 bases, with 12 bases between. Looked up from germline, CDR1 is SGDLS and CDR2 is YYNGEE. The CDR3 has 14 amino acids. This specimen comes from a study of blood T cell repertoires in COVID-19. Some clones are missing from TCRdb's copy, which holds only in-frame ones; the method was immunoSEQ multiplex PCR. The sample carries about 60,000 clones, 85% recorded once. The receptor comes from a human donor in a cohort sampled during active COVID-19. Specimen: peripheral blood. This chain uses TRBV9 with TRBJ1-5; D is unclear. The CDR3 coding sequence is TGTGCCAGCAGCGCGAGAGGTGGCCATCAGCCCCAGCATTTT. It codes for CASSARGGHQPQHF.